A single count supports the clone carrying this T cell receptor (beta chain). This sample was taken from a study of blood T cell repertoires in COVID-19. This CDR3 has 13 amino acids. The ends lost 5 bases at V and 3 bases at J; junction bases unmatched: 4. Germline CDR1 and CDR2: MDHEN and SYDVKM. Profiled with immunoSEQ multiplex PCR; TCRdb holds only in-frame clones, not every one. The sample lists roughly 180,000 clones, about nine tenths seen once, with 20% to 25% in the top ten. The rearrangement links TRBV28 to TRBJ2-7; 7 bases match TRBD2. The sequenced material came from peripheral blood. This sequence originates from a man in his sixties or seventies with active or convalescent COVID-19. The CDR3 loop reads CASSNGRSYEQYF. DNA for the CDR3: TGTGCCAGCAGTAACGGGAGGAGCTACGAGCAGTACTTC.